The rows below give T cell receptor beta chains drawn from one sample of a study of cytomegalovirus exposure and HLA in healthy donors. Assay used: immunoSEQ multiplex PCR; TCRdb lists only in-frame clones, some missing. This sample has about 91,000 clones; approximately 69% occur once, and the top ten carry 1.2%. Sequencing was carried out using PBMCs. These receptors were taken from a female donor in good health and CMV-seronegative. Each CDR3 is given with its conserved first and last residue. D genes are given only for firm matches. The size of a clone is reported for some rows only, either as once, few or many, or as a class for expanded clones.

D	size	V	J	CDR3	DNA
TRBD2	once	TRBV6-1	TRBJ2-1	CASTRSGNYNEQFF	TGTGCCAGCACGCGTAGCGGGAACTACAATGAGCAGTTCTTC
.	once	TRBV5-1	TRBJ2-1	CASSLARGAGVDEQFF	TGCGCCAGCAGCTTGGCTCGGGGGGCGGGAGTCGATGAGCAGTTCTTC
.	few	TRBV5-1	TRBJ2-5	CASSGGSTRETQYF	TGCGCCAGCAGCGGGGGGTCAACCCGGGAGACCCAGTACTTC
TRBD1	.	TRBV25-1	TRBJ1-2	CATPLRRDRVLRGYTF	TGTGCCACCCCTCTCCGACGAGACAGGGTCCTTCGTGGCTACACCTTC
.	once	TRBV7-9	TRBJ1-1	CASSLSVEAFF	TGTGCCAGCAGCCTATCGGTTGAAGCTTTCTTT
TRBD2	few	TRBV27	TRBJ2-1	CASSVRGAGGPLGEQFF	TGTGCCAGCAGTGTCCGGGGCGCGGGGGGCCCACTGGGTGAGCAGTTCTTC
TRBD1	few	TRBV30	TRBJ1-2	CAWGAGGSGYTF	TGTGCCTGGGGGGCAGGGGGCTCTGGCTACACCTTC
.	.	TRBV7-2	TRBJ2-5	CASSLKRETQYF	TGTGCCAGCAGCTTAAAGCGGGAGACCCAGTACTTC
TRBD1	.	TRBV5-6	TRBJ1-1	CASSLMGQGFGAFF	TGTGCCAGCAGCTTGATGGGACAGGGGTTCGGGGCTTTCTTT
TRBD2	.	TRBV7-2	TRBJ2-4	CASSLSGGADIQYF	TGTGCCAGCAGCCTTAGCGGGGGGGCCGACATTCAGTACTTC
TRBD2	.	TRBV27	TRBJ2-7	CASSRLAGSYEQYF	TGTGCCAGCAGCCGACTAGCGGGTTCCTACGAGCAGTACTTC
.	.	TRBV27	TRBJ2-7	CASSPTRRTADEQYF	TGTGCCAGCAGTCCGACCCGGAGGACGGCGGACGAGCAGTACTTC
TRBD1	.	TRBV30	TRBJ2-3	CAAGQGRSTDTQYF	TGTGCCGCCGGACAGGGCCGGAGCACAGATACGCAGTATTTT
TRBD1	.	TRBV30	TRBJ1-5	CAWSGARDRYSNQPQHF	TGTGCCTGGAGTGGGGCTCGGGACAGGTATAGCAATCAGCCCCAGCATTTT
.	.	TRBV4-1	TRBJ1-5	CASSQVAGIDQPQHF	TGCGCCAGCAGCCAAGTGGCGGGGATCGATCAGCCCCAGCATTTT
TRBD1	few	TRBV19	TRBJ2-7	CASSTRQGFHEQYF	TGTGCCAGTAGTACTCGACAGGGTTTCCACGAGCAGTACTTC
TRBD2	.	TRBV5-4	TRBJ2-1	CASSLSGRSYNEQFF	TGTGCCAGCAGCCTTAGCGGGAGGTCTTACAATGAGCAGTTCTTC
.	.	TRBV6-5	TRBJ1-1	CASIDLGNTEAFF	TGTGCCAGCATAGACTTGGGGAACACTGAAGCTTTCTTT
.	.	TRBV7-7	TRBJ2-5	CASSLGLEETQYF	TGTGCTAGCAGCTTAGGGCTAGAAGAGACCCAGTACTTC
.	.	TRBV4-1	TRBJ2-1	CASRRIGGPHPGEQFF	TGCGCCAGCAGGAGAATCGGGGGACCCCATCCCGGGGAGCAGTTCTTC
TRBD1	.	TRBV9	TRBJ2-1	CASSSSGTGGNEQFF	TGTGCCAGCAGCTCGTCCGGGACAGGTGGAAATGAGCAGTTCTTC
.	.	TRBV27	TRBJ2-3	CASSLWGDSTSTDTQYF	TGTGCCAGCAGTTTGTGGGGGGACAGTACTAGCACAGATACGCAGTATTTT
.	once	TRBV4-1	TRBJ2-1	CASSAAGVGFPYNEQFF	TGCGCCAGCAGTGCCGCGGGTGTGGGGTTCCCTTACAATGAGCAGTTCTTC
TRBD1	.	TRBV7-9	TRBJ1-3	CASSLQGAVSGNTIYF	TGTGCCAGCAGCTTACAGGGGGCAGTCTCTGGAAACACCATATATTTT
TRBD2	.	TRBV5-8	TRBJ2-5	CASSLGLAGGPETQYF	TGTGCCAGCAGCTTGGGACTAGCGGGAGGTCCCGAGACCCAGTACTTC
.	.	TRBV5-4	TRBJ2-3	CASTLGPEAPTDTQYF	TGTGCCAGCACCCTAGGCCCGGAGGCGCCCACAGATACGCAGTATTTT
TRBD2	.	TRBV9	TRBJ2-3	CASSRGLLASTDTQYF	TGTGCCAGCAGCAGGGGACTACTAGCGAGCACAGATACGCAGTATTTT
.	.	TRBV7-9	TRBJ2-7	CASSLGDSSSYEQYF	TGTGCCAGCAGCCTAGGAGACTCGAGCTCCTACGAGCAGTACTTC
.	.	TRBV7-9	TRBJ1-3	CATTGLSGNTIYF	TGTGCCACCACAGGGCTCTCTGGAAACACCATATATTTT
.	few	TRBV6-6	TRBJ2-1	CASSYALGDEQFF	TGTGCCAGCAGCTACGCACTAGGCGATGAGCAGTTCTTC
.	.	TRBV4-3	TRBJ1-6	CASSQDNGPVRSPLHF	TGCGCCAGCAGCCAAGATAACGGCCCGGTCAGGTCACCCCTCCACTTT
.	.	TRBV6-5	TRBJ1-1	CASVGGNEAFF	TGTGCCAGCGTAGGGGGAAATGAAGCTTTCTTT
.	.	TRBV7-2	TRBJ2-5	CASSPSETETQYF	TGTGCCAGCAGCCCGAGCGAAACGGAGACCCAGTACTTC
TRBD1	few	TRBV7-9	TRBJ2-7	CSSSNTGDEQYF	TGTTCCAGCAGTAATACAGGGGACGAGCAGTACTTC
TRBD1	.	TRBV4-1	TRBJ1-5	CASSYRTGYNQPQHF	TGCGCCAGCAGCTATCGGACAGGGTACAATCAGCCCCAGCATTTT
.	.	TRBV4-1	TRBJ2-7	CASSQVGGEQYF	TGCGCCAGCAGCCAAGTTGGGGGGGAGCAGTACTTC
.	.	TRBV27	TRBJ2-6	CASSPLIAGANVLTF	TGTGCCAGCAGTCCCCTGATAGCTGGGGCCAACGTCCTGACTTTC
.	.	TRBV30	TRBJ1-2	CAWSVRLYGYTF	TGTGCCTGGAGTGTGCGTTTATATGGCTACACCTTC
.	.	TRBV27	TRBJ1-5	CASRQTGGNQPQHF	TGTGCCAGCAGACAGACCGGGGGTAATCAGCCCCAGCATTTT
TRBD1	few	TRBV6-5	TRBJ1-1	CASSYSSRQGEAFF	TGTGCCAGCAGTTATTCATCCCGCCAGGGGGAGGCTTTCTTT
TRBD1	.	TRBV28	TRBJ1-1	CASSLGGGQGSAEAFF	TGTGCCAGCAGCTTAGGGGGCGGTCAGGGGAGCGCTGAAGCTTTCTTT
TRBD2	once	TRBV13	TRBJ2-1	CASSGLAGGDEQFF	TGTGCCAGCAGCGGACTAGCGGGAGGCGATGAGCAGTTCTTC
.	once	TRBV21-1	TRBJ1-1	CASRTSGSRTEAFF	TGTGCCAGCAGGACTAGCGGGTCGCGGACTGAAGCTTTCTTT
TRBD1	once	TRBV2	TRBJ2-3	CASRPGTAYTDTQYF	TGTGCCAGCAGACCCGGGACAGCATACACAGATACGCAGTATTTT
TRBD2	.	TRBV5-4	TRBJ2-5	CASSLAGLDVRETQYF	TGTGCCAGCAGCTTAGCGGGACTAGACGTCCGGGAGACCCAGTACTTC
TRBD2	.	TRBV7-9	TRBJ2-7	CASSPLAGLYEQYF	TGTGCCAGCAGCCCGCTAGCGGGGCTCTACGAGCAGTACTTC
.	.	TRBV11-3	TRBJ1-2	CASSLQGIGSDGYTF	TGTGCCAGCAGCCTTCAGGGGATCGGGTCTGATGGCTACACCTTC
.	.	TRBV5-8	TRBJ2-7	CASSSGGAREQYF	TGTGCCAGCAGCTCCGGAGGGGCTCGCGAGCAGTACTTC